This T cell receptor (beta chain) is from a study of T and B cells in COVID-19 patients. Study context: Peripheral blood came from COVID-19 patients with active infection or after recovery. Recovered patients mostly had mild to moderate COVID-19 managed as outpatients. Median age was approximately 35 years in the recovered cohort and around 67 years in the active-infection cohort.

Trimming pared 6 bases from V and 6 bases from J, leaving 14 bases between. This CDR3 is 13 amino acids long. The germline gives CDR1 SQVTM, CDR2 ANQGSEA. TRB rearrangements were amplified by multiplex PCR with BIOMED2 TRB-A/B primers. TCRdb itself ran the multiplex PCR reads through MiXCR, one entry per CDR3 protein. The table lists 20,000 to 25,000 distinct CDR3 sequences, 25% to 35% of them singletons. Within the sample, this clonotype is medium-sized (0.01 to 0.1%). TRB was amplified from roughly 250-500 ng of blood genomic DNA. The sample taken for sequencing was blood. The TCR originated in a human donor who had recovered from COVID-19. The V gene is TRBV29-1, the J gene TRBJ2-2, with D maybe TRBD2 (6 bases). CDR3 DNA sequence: TGCAGCGTGGCGGCCAGGGAGGCCGGGGAGCTGTTTTTT. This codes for CSVAAREAGELFF.